Sequencing of this T cell receptor beta chain was carried out in a study of blood T cell repertoires in COVID-19. Study-level information: Specimens from acute and convalescent COVID-19 originated in the United States, Italy and Spain.

Original analysis: Amplification with reference gene primers provided the estimates of nucleated cell counts. Some clones are missing from TCRdb's copy, which holds only in-frame ones; the method was immunoSEQ multiplex PCR. Clonal size and the V and J genes are those of that table, whereas D and trimming came from the DNA. Among 200,000 to 250,000 clones listed, roughly 84% were seen once. CDR3 length equals 13 residues. Trimming took off 3 bases at V and 1 base at J, with 6 bases between the two ends. Germline V lookup: CDR1 MDHEN, CDR2 SYDVKM. This sequence joins TRBV28 and TRBJ1-1, with D unresolved. The source is a middle-aged woman with active or convalescent COVID-19. The specimen sequenced was peripheral blood. The CDR3 protein is CASSFVGNTEAFF. DNA for the CDR3: TGTGCCAGCAGTTTTGTCGGGAACACTGAAGCTTTCTTT.